These 21 T cell receptor beta chains share one sample of origin, sequenced in a study of low-dose radiotherapy and immunotherapy resistance in tumors. Alpha and beta chains were covered, as first-strand cDNA relied on TRAV- and TRBV-specific primers. Both a constant-region primer and a V-primer adapter served to amplify TCRs across roughly 22 PCR cycles. One entry per CDR3 protein results from TCRdb running MiXCR on the reads. The sample has 75,000 to 95,000 distinct CDR3 sequences, 20% to 25% seen once; the top ten hold 9.5% to 15%. Time point defined: after trial treatment. Specified treatment: LDRT plus nivolumab, ipilimumab, low-dose cyclophosphamide and aspirin (RACIN trial). The specimen was PBMCs, collected after low-dose radiotherapy plus immunotherapy. These receptor sequences come from a female donor with ovarian cancer.

At least ten counts were recorded for this clonotype. This chain links TRBV28 with TRBJ1-5, with D tentatively TRBD1 (5 bases). Germline V gives CDR1 MDHEN, CDR2 SYDVKM. The CDR3 length is 14 residues. V gave up 3 bases and J gave up 2 bases, with 8 bases separating them. The CDR3 loop reads CASSFSRGNQPQHF. The DNA for the CDR3 is TGTGCCAGCAGTTTCTCCAGGGGCAATCAGCCCCAGCATTTT.

This clonotype was found many times. V and J are TRBV2 and TRBJ2-5; 9 bases map to TRBD2. The CDR3 sequence is 14 residues long. Germline CDR1 and CDR2: SNHLY and FYNNEI. V was pared by 1 base and J by 7 bases, with 4 bases of the junction left unmatched. The CDR3 nucleotides read TGTGCCAGCAGTGAAGTGGCGGGAGGGGGGACCCAGTACTTC. It specifies CASSEVAGGGTQYF.

This clonotype was detected many times. This sequence joins TRBV15 and TRBJ1-2, with D hard to call. CDR3 length equals 12 residues. V was shortened by 0 bases and J by 9 bases, with 8 bases between the two germline ends. Germline V CDR1 and CDR2: LNHNV, YYDKDF (reference sequence). The CDR3 reads CATSRDRNSYTF. CDR3 nucleotides: TGTGCCACCAGCAGAGATCGTAACAGCTACACCTTC.

This clonotype was counted ten times or more. The chain couples TRBV6-2 or TRBV6-3 to TRBJ1-5; 11 bases align to TRBD1. CDR1 MNHEY and CDR2 SVGEGT come from the germline V gene. The J segment lost 3 bases and the V segment lost 5 bases, leaving 15 bases of the junction unmatched. The CDR3 is made up of 19 amino acids. The CDR3 DNA follows: TGTGCCAGCAGTCGACCCACGGGACAGGGGGGAGCCTCCAATCAGCCCCAGCATTTT. The encoded protein is CASSRPTGQGGASNQPQHF.

This clonotype was seen ten or more times. The genes are TRBV14 and TRBJ1-6, with 9 bases fitting TRBD1. The germline gives CDR1 SGHDN, CDR2 FVKESK. The junction had 6 bases not matched to a gene; V was cut back by 1 base and J by 8 bases. CDR3 length: 16 residues. This CDR3 reads CASSQAGTGLHSPLHF. In nucleotides, the CDR3 is TGTGCCAGCAGCCAAGCCGGGACAGGGTTGCATTCACCCCTCCACTTT.

This clonotype appeared many times. The chain employs TRBV5-6 and TRBJ2-3; D is unclear. V was pared by 0 bases and J by 8 bases, with 10 bases between. The germline CDR1 and CDR2 sequences are SGHDT and YYEEEE. The CDR3 spans 13 residues. In DNA form, the CDR3 reads TGTGCCAGCAGCTTGGACCCGACCGGTACGCAGTATTTT. Amino acids: CASSLDPTGTQYF.

This clonotype has a count of ten or more. The rearrangement joins TRBV7-9 to TRBJ1-2; D ambiguous. This CDR3 is built from 15 residues. Germline CDR1 reads SEHNR; CDR2 reads FQNEAQ (reference sequence). V was clipped by 5 bases and J by 3 bases, with 16 bases between them. Written as DNA, the CDR3 is TGTGCCAGCAGCCCAAAGCGGCGGGTCTACTATGGCTACACCTTC. Translated, it gives CASSPKRRVYYGYTF.

The chain uses TRBV5-1 and TRBJ2-7, with 7 positions matching TRBD1. The CDR3 length is 13 residues. Trimming removed 1 base from V and 5 bases from J; junction bases left unmatched: 3. The germline V gene has CDR1 SGHRS and CDR2 YFSETQ. The CDR3 region is CASSLTGDHEQYF. The DNA for the CDR3 is TGCGCCAGCAGCTTGACAGGGGACCACGAGCAGTACTTC.

This clonotype was observed many times. V and J are TRBV18 and TRBJ2-5; 7 bases line up with TRBD1. The CDR3 consists of 14 residues. The junction had 2 bases not matched to a gene; V was cut back by 1 base and J by 3 bases. Germline assignment: CDR1 KGHSH and CDR2 LQKENI. For the CDR3, the DNA is TGTGCCAGCTCACCACGAGGGGGCGAAGAGACCCAGTACTTC. Encoded protein: CASSPRGGEETQYF. The entire variable domain, with the rest obtained from reference TRBV18 and TRBJ2-5, is as follows: NAGVMQNPRHLVRRRGQEARLRCSPMKGHSHVYWYRQLPEEGLKFMVYLQKENIIDESGMPKERFSAEFPKEGPSILRIQQVVRGDSAAYFCASSPRGGEETQYFGPGTRLLVL.

This clonotype has at least ten counts. The chain joins TRBV9 to TRBJ2-2; D uncertain. The CDR3 is made up of 13 amino acids. V was pared by 1 base and J by 6 bases, with 7 bases between. CDR1 is SGDLS and CDR2 is YYNGEE in the germline V gene. CDR3: CASSVTPAGELFF. Here the CDR3 DNA reads TGTGCCAGCAGCGTAACCCCAGCCGGGGAGCTGTTTTTT.

This clonotype has a count of ten or more. The chain links TRBV20-1 to TRBJ1-5; D might be TRBD1 (5 bases). V was shortened by 6 bases and J by 2 bases, with 11 bases between the two germline ends. The CDR3 loop spans 13 amino acids. Germline CDR1 DFQATT, CDR2 SNEGSKA (reference sequence). The CDR3 reads CSATGLGNQPQHF. The DNA for the CDR3 is TGCAGTGCCACAGGTTTGGGCAATCAGCCCCAGCATTTT.

This clonotype was seen repeatedly, ten times or more. This sequence joins TRBV19 and TRBJ2-1, with 16 bases fitting TRBD2. Germline loops: CDR1 LNHDA, CDR2 SQIVND (reference sequence). Trimming removed 7 bases from V and 2 bases from J; junction bases left unmatched: 11. The CDR3 contains 19 residues. In DNA form, the CDR3 reads TGTGCCAGTAAGAGTAAGGGACTAGCGGGAGGGAACGCCTACAATGAGCAGTTCTTC. This gives the protein CASKSKGLAGGNAYNEQFF. Supplemented by reference TRBV19 and TRBJ2-1, the full variable domain reads DGGITQSPKYLFRKEGQNVTLSCEQNLNHDAMYWYRQDPGQGLRLIYYSQIVNDFQKGDIAEGYSVSREKKESFPLTVTSAQKNPTAFYLCASKSKGLAGGNAYNEQFFGPGTRLTVL.

This clonotype was counted ten times or more. The gene calls are TRBV20-1 and TRBJ2-5; 8 bases match TRBD1. V shed 5 bases and J 7 bases; nucleotides not matched to a gene: 21. CDR1 and CDR2 (germline): DFQATT, SNEGSKA (reference sequence). The CDR3 has 17 residues. The CDR3 reads CSASRNLETGDDGTQYF. The CDR3 DNA sequence: TGCAGTGCTTCCCGTAATCTTGAGACAGGGGATGATGGGACCCAGTACTTC.

This clonotype was found many times. The rearrangement links TRBV7-9 to TRBJ1-4; weak D call: TRBD1 (6 bases). Per the germline V gene, CDR1 is SEHNR and CDR2 is FQNEAQ (reference sequence). V lost 7 bases to trimming and J lost 4 bases, with 16 bases between them. The CDR3 extends over 15 amino acids. CDR3 amino acids: CASTSQGLFNEKLFF. The CDR3 DNA follows: TGTGCCAGCACCTCCCAGGGGCTTTTTAATGAAAAACTGTTTTTT.

This clonotype was observed many times. The J gene is TRBJ2-5, the V gene TRBV28, with TRBD1 matching over 7 bases. This CDR3 region has 15 residues. Germline CDR1 is MDHEN and CDR2 is SYDVKM. V gave up 2 bases and J gave up 6 bases; unmatched junction bases: 9. The CDR3 DNA sequence: TGTGCCAGCAGTTTACAAGACAGGGCTGGAAAGACCCAGTACTTC. Its protein is CASSLQDRAGKTQYF.

This clonotype was seen ten or more times. The gene calls are TRBV3-1 and TRBJ1-1; D ambiguous. CDR1 is LGHDT, CDR2 YNNKEL, per germline (reference sequence). Trimming cost V 4 bases and J 1 base, with 10 bases left between them. The CDR3 is made up of 14 amino acids. The CDR3 region is CASSPVGENTEAFF. CDR3 coding DNA: TGTGCCAGCAGCCCGGTCGGGGAGAACACTGAAGCTTTCTTT.

The sample holds many counts of this clonotype. This chain joins TRBV7-3 and TRBJ2-1, with 8 bases identical to TRBD2. Germline assignment: CDR1 SGHTA and CDR2 FQGTGA. V was clipped by 3 bases and J by 8 bases; unmatched bases: 3. The CDR3 has 13 amino acids. CDR3 in amino acids: CASSLSGGDEQFF. The CDR3 DNA reads TGTGCCAGCAGCTTGAGCGGGGGCGATGAGCAGTTCTTC. The full variable domain, with the rest looked up from reference TRBV7-3 and TRBJ2-1, is GAGVSQTPSNKVTEKGKYVELRCDPISGHTALYWYRQSLGQGPEFLIYFQGTGAADDSGLPNDRFFAVRPEGSVSTLKIQRTERGDSAVYLCASSLSGGDEQFFGPGTRLTVL.

In this sample, this clonotype turned up many times. The gene calls are TRBV29-1 and TRBJ2-3, with D hard to call. In germline, CDR1 is SQVTM, CDR2 ANQGSEA. This CDR3 contains 12 residues. Trimming stripped 3 bases from V and 6 bases from J, with 10 bases between. CDR3 DNA: TGCAGCGTTGATCTCGGCGTCGATACGCAGTATTTT. Its protein is CSVDLGVDTQYF.

There are many counts of this clonotype. The chain combines TRBV20-1 with TRBJ2-7; 8 bases are shared with TRBD2. The CDR3 covers 13 residues. With V trimmed by 3 bases and J by 5 bases, 6 bases remained unmatched. Germline-derived CDR1 and CDR2 are DFQATT and SNEGSKA (reference sequence). CDR3: CSARTAGGNEQYF. In DNA form, the CDR3 reads TGCAGTGCTAGGACGGCGGGAGGTAACGAGCAGTACTTC.

The table lists this clonotype with many counts. The chain carries TRBV12-3 or TRBV12-4 and TRBJ2-7, with D hard to call. V was clipped by 2 bases and J by 4 bases, with 6 bases between them. This CDR3 region has 12 residues. The CDR3 DNA follows: TGTGCCAGCAGTTTAAAGGGTTACGAGCAGTACTTC. Protein: CASSLKGYEQYF.

This clonotype was observed at least ten times. The chain has TRBV30 and TRBJ2-7; unclear D gene. With 2 bases removed from V and 3 bases from J, the gap between germline ends came to 8 bases. This CDR3 contains 12 residues. CDR1 is GTSNPN, CDR2 SVGIG, per germline (reference sequence). The CDR3 here is CAWSSGLYEQYF. The DNA for the CDR3 is TGTGCCTGGAGTTCCGGGCTCTACGAGCAGTACTTC.